This TCR beta chain was found in a study of T cell responses to AZD1222 COVID-19 vaccine. Study-wide findings and caveats: Across the whole spike, CD4 TCRs peaked at regions 160-218 and 743-854. Donors in the cohort were predominantly white British and more often female, and clonal diversity was possibly underestimated. Once two AZD1222 doses were given, Spike-specific TCR breadth and depth went up.

The table came from immunoSEQ multiplex PCR; TCRdb's copy has only in-frame clones and leaves some out. The data hold roughly 140,000 clones, with around 87% observed a single time. The CDR3 length is 12 residues. The ends were cut back, 6 bases at V and 6 bases at J, with 9 bases in the middle. Germline V gene lookup returns CDR1 MNHEY and CDR2 SMNVEV (reference sequence). To note about this clone: No antigen is known for it.

The chain links TRBV27 to TRBJ1-5; D is uncertain. The sequencing here drew on peripheral blood, taken 28 days after the second AZD1222 dose. The sequence was collected from an adult who received the AZD1222 COVID-19 vaccine. The CDR3 sequence: CASRNGIQPQHF. CDR3 nucleotides: TGTGCCAGCAGGAACGGGATTCAGCCCCAGCATTTT.